The 29 T cell receptor beta chains given below trace back to one sample, sequenced in a study of CD8 T cells in Susac syndrome. When the RNA was reverse transcribed, random hexamers were used with an input of 0.5 to 1 ug. MiXCR was run by TCRdb on the immunoSEQ multiplex PCR reads, yielding one entry per CDR3 protein. This table holds a few hundred thousand distinct CDR3 sequences, 75% to 90% found once. Sequencing input: CD8+ T cells from PBMCs. The receptors were sampled from a human donor with multiple sclerosis.

The chain employs TRBV30 and TRBJ1-5; D gene uncertain. V gave up 0 bases and J gave up 0 bases, with 9 bases separating them. Germline CDR1 and CDR2: GTSNPN and SVGIG (reference sequence). The length of the CDR3 is 15 residues. The CDR3 nucleotides read TGTGCCTGGAGTGTGGGAGGGCTTAGCAATCAGCCCCAGCATTTT. Its translation: CAWSVGGLSNQPQHF.

The V call is TRBV30, the J call TRBJ2-3, with 7 bases that match TRBD2. The junction had 10 bases not matched to a gene; V was cut back by 0 bases and J by 4 bases. The CDR3 is made up of 16 amino acids. Per the germline V gene, CDR1 is GTSNPN and CDR2 is SVGIG (reference sequence). This CDR3 reads CAWSVWAGVPPDTQYF. DNA for the CDR3: TGTGCCTGGAGTGTGTGGGCGGGGGTTCCCCCAGATACGCAGTATTTT.

The chain recombines TRBV6-2 or TRBV6-3 with TRBJ1-5; D is unresolved. The CDR3 contains 16 residues. Germline lookup yields CDR1 MNHEY and CDR2 SVGEGT. The V gene lost 4 bases and the J gene lost 5 bases, with 18 bases spanning the gap. CDR3 sequence: CASSSQAIQRDQPQHF. For the CDR3, the DNA is TGTGCCAGCAGTTCGCAAGCCATACAAAGGGATCAGCCCCAGCATTTT.

V and J are TRBV21-1 and TRBJ1-2. TRBV21-1 is a known pseudogene. This CDR3 region has 14 residues. This chain's CDR3 is CAVAGPRRGYGYTF. In nucleotides, the CDR3 is TGTGCCGTTGCCGGACCGAGAAGAGGCTATGGCTACACCTTC.

The chain carries TRBV4-1 and TRBJ1-3; D not certain. This CDR3 is built from 17 residues. Per germline, CDR1 MGHRA and CDR2 YSYEKL. Trimming shortened V by 0 bases and J by 4 bases, and 16 bases separated the two germline ends. CDR3 protein: CASSQERTSISGNTIYF. The CDR3 region has the DNA TGCGCCAGCAGCCAAGAAAGGACGTCCATCTCCGGAAACACCATATATTTT.

The chain uses TRBV29-1 and TRBJ2-2, with unresolved D. The CDR3 contains 11 residues. Trimming pared 6 bases from V and 1 base from J, leaving 3 bases between. Germline V gives CDR1 SQVTM, CDR2 ANQGSEA. The CDR3 spells CSVENTGELFF. As DNA, the CDR3 is TGCAGCGTGGAGAACACCGGGGAGCTGTTTTTT.

The count of this clonotype is one. The V call is TRBV29-1, the J call TRBJ2-3; no reliable D call. Trimming left V 4 bases short and J 0 bases short, with 2 bases between. The CDR3 extends over 11 amino acids. Germline V gives CDR1 SQVTM, CDR2 ANQGSEA. The CDR3 loop is CSVVSTDTQYF. CDR3 DNA: TGCAGCGTTGTCAGCACAGATACGCAGTATTTT.

The chain employs TRBV6-5 and TRBJ2-7, with D perhaps TRBD1 (5 bases). V was clipped by 0 bases and J by 3 bases, with 12 bases between them. Germline assignment: CDR1 MNHEY and CDR2 SVGAGI. The CDR3 length is 15 residues. The CDR3 nucleotides are TGTGCCAGCAGTTACTCGGGCAGGACACTCTACGAGCAGTACTTC. Translated: CASSYSGRTLYEQYF.

The J gene is TRBJ2-7, the V gene TRBV6-6; TRBD1 might be the D (5 bases). This CDR3 region has 14 residues. V was clipped by 2 bases and J by 1 base, with 9 bases between them. The germline V gene encodes CDR1 MNHNY and CDR2 SVGAGI (reference sequence). The CDR3 region is CASSYTTASYEQYF. The CDR3 DNA follows: TGTGCCAGCAGTTACACGACAGCTTCCTACGAGCAGTACTTC.

This clonotype was recorded a few times. V usage is TRBV19 and J usage is TRBJ2-7, with a tentative D call TRBD1 (6 bases). Germline values: CDR1 LNHDA, CDR2 SQIVND (reference sequence). V lost 5 bases and J 2 bases, leaving 10 bases between the germline ends. This CDR3 has 13 amino acids. The CDR3 sequence is CASSPGVTYEQYF. DNA for the CDR3: TGTGCCAGTAGTCCAGGGGTAACCTACGAGCAGTACTTC.

The J gene is TRBJ1-1, the V gene TRBV27; no clear D. Germline V gives CDR1 MNHEY, CDR2 SMNVEV (reference sequence). With 3 bases removed from V and 4 bases from J, the gap between germline ends came to 9 bases. This CDR3 comprises 13 residues. CDR3 residues: CASSFGSATEAFF. The CDR3 DNA is TGTGCCAGCAGTTTTGGGTCAGCCACTGAAGCTTTCTTT.

This chain links TRBV27 with TRBJ1-1; 7 bases are shared with TRBD1. From germline, CDR1 is MNHEY and CDR2 SMNVEV (reference sequence). The length of the CDR3 is 13 residues. Losses at the gene ends were 8 bases for V and 1 base for J; bases not matched to a gene: 4. CDR3 nucleotides: TGTGCCAGCGGACACAGGGGGAACACTGAAGCTTTCTTT. Translation gives CASGHRGNTEAFF.

This clonotype was seen just once. The chain uses TRBV27 and TRBJ2-1; D may be TRBD1 or TRBD2 (5 bases each). This CDR3 has 14 amino acids. Trimming shortened V by 3 bases and J by 7 bases, and 13 bases separated the two germline ends. CDR1 is MNHEY, CDR2 SMNVEV, per germline (reference sequence). The CDR3 sequence is CASSFYGTTNEQFF. The CDR3 DNA sequence: TGTGCCAGCAGTTTTTATGGGACGACGAATGAGCAGTTCTTC.

The chain recombines TRBV20-1 with TRBJ2-1; D assignment may be TRBD1 or TRBD2 (5 bases each). V lost 3 bases and J 2 bases, leaving 17 bases between the germline ends. The germline gives CDR1 DFQATT, CDR2 SNEGSKA (reference sequence). The CDR3 length is 16 residues. This CDR3 reads CSASTPGTNAYNEQFF. CDR3 bases: TGCAGTGCTAGCACTCCCGGGACCAACGCCTACAATGAGCAGTTCTTC.

The CDR3 DNA is TGTGCCAGCAGTGGACGGAAAAACATTCAGTACTTC. Translated: CASSGRKNIQYF. V usage is TRBV25-1 and J usage is TRBJ2-4; D is unclear. Per germline, CDR1 MGHDK and CDR2 SYGVNS. V lost 4 bases to trimming and J lost 4 bases, with 5 bases between them. CDR3 size: 12 residues. Using reference TRBV25-1 and TRBJ2-4 for the parts outside the CDR3, the full variable domain is EADIYQTPRYLVIGTGKKITLECSQTMGHDKMYWYQQDPGMELHLIHYSYGVNSTEKGDLSSESTVSRIRTEHFPLTLESARPSHTSQYLCASSGRKNIQYFGAGTRLSVL.

The chain uses TRBV12-3 or TRBV12-4 and TRBJ2-1; D possibly corresponds to TRBD1 (6 bases). The CDR3 is 11 residues long. Deletions cut 3 bases from V and 9 bases from J, with 6 bases between. CDR3 sequence (DNA): TGTGCCAGCAGTTTGGGGGCTGAGCAGTTCTTC. This translates into CASSLGAEQFF.

This clonotype has more than one count but fewer than ten. The chain employs TRBV7-6 and TRBJ2-1, with D possibly TRBD2 on 6 matching bases. This CDR3 contains 14 residues. V was clipped by 1 base and J by 5 bases, with 9 bases between them. Germline assignment: CDR1 SGHVS and CDR2 FNYEAQ. CDR3 nucleotide sequence: TGTGCCAGCAGCTTAGGAGGGACTCACAATGAGCAGTTCTTC. This sequence encodes CASSLGGTHNEQFF.

The V gene is TRBV28, the J gene TRBJ2-1; 7 bases are shared with TRBD2. With V trimmed by 0 bases and J by 5 bases, 4 bases remained unmatched. Per germline, CDR1 MDHEN and CDR2 SYDVKM. This CDR3 has 15 amino acids. CDR3 loop: CASSLWGGGDNEQFF. CDR3 coding DNA: TGTGCCAGCAGTTTATGGGGGGGAGGGGACAATGAGCAGTTCTTC.

This rearrangement joins TRBV7-9 to TRBJ2-1, with 12 bases aligning to TRBD2. This CDR3 contains 14 residues. The junction had 2 bases not matched to a gene; V was cut back by 2 bases and J by 9 bases. Germline V lookup: CDR1 SEHNR, CDR2 FQNEAQ (reference sequence). CDR3 sequence reads: CASSLLAGGGEQFF. For the CDR3, the DNA is TGTGCCAGCAGCTTACTAGCGGGAGGGGGTGAGCAGTTCTTC.

The DNA of the CDR3 is TGTGCCAGCAGCTTAGATTCACTCACGCCGTACCAAGAGACCCAGTACTTC. Its translation: CASSLDSLTPYQETQYF. The chain uses TRBV7-9 and TRBJ2-5; no definite D call. The V and J ends lost 1 base and 0 bases respectively, with 15 bases between them. CDR1 is SEHNR, CDR2 FQNEAQ, per germline (reference sequence). This CDR3 has 17 amino acids.

This chain joins TRBV29-1 and TRBJ1-1; D is unclear. Germline values: CDR1 SQVTM, CDR2 ANQGSEA. CDR3 length: 10 residues. Trimming shortened V by 4 bases and J by 3 bases, and 3 bases separated the two germline ends. CDR3 sequence (DNA): TGCAGCGTTGCAGACACTGAAGCTTTCTTT. Translation gives CSVADTEAFF.

The rearrangement uses TRBV20-1 and TRBJ2-1, with a weak D call TRBD2 (6 bases). Germline lookup yields CDR1 DFQATT and CDR2 SNEGSKA (reference sequence). The CDR3 is 13 residues long. CDR3 coding DNA: TGCCGAGGGGCTAGCGCGGTGAACAATGAGCAGTTCTTC. Protein product: CRGASAVNNEQFF.

Here the CDR3 reads CASSTTRSSYEQYF. CDR3 bases: TGTGCCAGCAGTACTACCCGGAGCTCCTACGAGCAGTACTTC. V is TRBV7-9 and J is TRBJ2-7; no clear D. The CDR3 spans 14 residues. From germline, CDR1 is SEHNR and CDR2 FQNEAQ (reference sequence). V was pared by 6 bases and J by 0 bases, with 12 bases between.

The V gene is TRBV19, the J gene TRBJ2-1; D may match TRBD1 or TRBD2 (6 bases each). This CDR3 has 16 amino acids. Deletions cut 1 base from V and 2 bases from J, with 12 bases between. Germline CDR1 LNHDA, CDR2 SQIVND (reference sequence). The DNA for the CDR3 is TGTGCCAGTAGTATAGGACTGGGGGGCCCCTACAATGAGCAGTTCTTC. It encodes CASSIGLGGPYNEQFF.

The rearrangement uses TRBV30 and TRBJ2-3, with D tentatively TRBD2 (5 bases). The V gene lost 3 bases and the J gene lost 6 bases, with 19 bases spanning the gap. Germline loops: CDR1 GTSNPN, CDR2 SVGIG (reference sequence). The CDR3 runs 15 residues. The CDR3 here is CAWRPSGPPRDTQYF. DNA for the CDR3: TGTGCCTGGAGACCAAGCGGACCCCCCCGGGATACGCAGTATTTT.

The chain joins TRBV7-6 to TRBJ1-1, with TRBD1 identical over 7 bases. Germline CDR1 reads SGHVS; CDR2 reads FNYEAQ. The trim removed 7 bases at V and 4 bases at J, leaving 12 bases unmatched. This CDR3 is 15 amino acids long. CDR3 loop: CASTDLQGRSTEAFF. The CDR3 nucleotides are TGTGCCAGCACCGATTTACAGGGGAGGAGCACTGAAGCTTTCTTT. Variable domain in full (rest from reference TRBV7-6 and TRBJ1-1): GAGVSQSPRYKVTKRGQDVALRCDPISGHVSLYWYRQALGQGPEFLTYFNYEAQQDKSGLPNDRFSAERPEGSISTLTIQRTEQRDSAMYRCASTDLQGRSTEAFFGQGTRLTVV.

The chain joins TRBV5-6 to TRBJ2-7; no reliable D call. Between the trimmed V and J ends, which lost 0 bases and 5 bases, there was a span of 9 bases. The CDR3 is 13 amino acids. Germline V gene data show CDR1 as SGHDT and CDR2 as YYEEEE. The CDR3 DNA reads as TGTGCCAGCAGCTTGGGGAACGGTGACGAGCAGTACTTC. Translated, it gives CASSLGNGDEQYF.

This rearrangement joins TRBV29-1 to TRBJ2-1; D remains unclear. Germline V lookup: CDR1 SQVTM, CDR2 ANQGSEA. This CDR3 is 10 amino acids long. V lost 6 bases, J lost 4 bases, and 4 bases lay in between. In DNA, the CDR3 is TGCAGCGTCACATACAATGAGCAGTTCTTC. It yields the protein CSVTYNEQFF.

This chain joins TRBV6-2 or TRBV6-3 and TRBJ2-7; D ambiguous. Trimming removed 2 bases at V and 0 bases at J, with 5 bases between. CDR3 size: 13 residues. Per germline, CDR1 MNHEY and CDR2 SVGEGT. CDR3 nucleotide sequence: TGTGCCAGCAGTTACGCGGACTCCTACGAGCAGTACTTC. Translated, it gives CASSYADSYEQYF.